These 25 T cell receptor beta chains came from one sample sequenced in a study of blood T cell repertoires in COVID-19. Method: immunoSEQ multiplex PCR; TCRdb's copy keeps in-frame clones and lacks some. This table holds 310,000 or so clones, 80% to 90% found once. The sample comprised PBMCs or T cells enriched from blood (not recorded which). These receptors came from a woman under 30 who had recovered from COVID-19.

The chain combines TRBV6-5 with TRBJ1-5, with D hard to call. Trimming took off 2 bases at V and 7 bases at J, with 9 bases between the two ends. The CDR3 covers 13 residues. Per the germline V gene, CDR1 is MNHEY and CDR2 is SVGAGI. CDR3 nucleotides: TGTGCCAGCAGTTACAGAAGCGGGCAGCCCCAGCATTTT. It translates to CASSYRSGQPQHF.

The chain links TRBV2 to TRBJ2-5; tentatively, D is TRBD2 (5 bases). V lost 2 bases and J 4 bases, leaving 14 bases between the germline ends. The CDR3 is 15 amino acids. Germline V gene sequence: CDR1 SNHLY, CDR2 FYNNEI. As DNA, the CDR3 is TGTGCCAGCAGTGAACTAGAACTAGATCTAGAGACCCAGTACTTC. Translated, it gives CASSELELDLETQYF.

The J gene is TRBJ2-5, the V gene TRBV2, with 13 bases aligning to TRBD2. With 6 bases clipped from V and 5 bases from J, the junction kept 9 bases outside the gene matches. Germline CDR1 SNHLY, CDR2 FYNNEI. The length of the CDR3 is 16 residues. This CDR3 is CASSRGLAGAGETQYF. The CDR3 nucleotides are TGTGCCAGCAGCCGTGGACTAGCGGGAGCTGGGGAGACCCAGTACTTC.

This chain connects TRBV2 to TRBJ1-3, with D possibly TRBD1 on 6 matching bases. The CDR3 covers 16 residues. The V gene's germline CDR1 is SNHLY and CDR2 FYNNEI. V dropped 6 bases and J dropped 0 bases, with 15 bases sitting between them. For the CDR3, the DNA is TGTGCCAGCAGCGACAGGCTTCCACTCTCTGGAAACACCATATATTTT. Translated, it gives CASSDRLPLSGNTIYF.

This chain links TRBV28 with TRBJ1-1; D unclear. Germline V gives CDR1 MDHEN, CDR2 SYDVKM. Trimming pared 7 bases from V and 2 bases from J, leaving 8 bases between. The CDR3 is 12 amino acids. The CDR3 DNA follows: TGTGCCAGCACTATACCTAACACTGAAGCTTTCTTT. As protein: CASTIPNTEAFF.

Concerning this clone itself: The sample contains more than one DNA sequence encoding this CDR3. The chain couples TRBV18 to TRBJ1-2, with TRBD1 as a possible D gene (6 bases). CDR3 length: 14 residues. V was clipped by 2 bases and J by 2 bases, with 9 bases between them. Germline CDR1 and CDR2: KGHSH and LQKENI. The CDR3 sequence: CASSPETGNYGYTF. As DNA, the CDR3 is TGTGCCAGCTCACCAGAAACAGGGAACTATGGCTACACCTTC.

This chain links TRBV4-1 with TRBJ1-3; 7 bases are shared with TRBD1. The CDR3 loop spans 15 amino acids. Germline loops: CDR1 MGHRA, CDR2 YSYEKL. V gave up 4 bases and J gave up 6 bases; unmatched junction bases: 9. CDR3 residues: CASSPNGQGVNTIYF. The CDR3 DNA reads as TGCGCCAGCAGCCCCAACGGGCAGGGGGTAAACACCATATATTTT.

This rearrangement joins TRBV5-1 to TRBJ2-7, with 11 bases aligning to TRBD2. The germline V gene encodes CDR1 SGHRS and CDR2 YFSETQ. The V and J ends lost 4 bases and 3 bases, in that order; junction bases with no gene match: 9. The CDR3 loop spans 16 amino acids. The CDR3 DNA reads TGCGCCAGCAGCCAATCGGGACTAGCGGCAATCTACGAGCAGTACTTC. Its translation: CASSQSGLAAIYEQYF. The whole variable domain, remainder taken from reference TRBV5-1 and TRBJ2-7, is KAGVTQTPRYLIKTRGQQVTLSCSPISGHRSVSWYQQTPGQGLQFLFEYFSETQRNKGNFPGRFSGRQFSNSRSEMNVSTLELGDSALYLCASSQSGLAAIYEQYFGPGTRLTVT.

This sequence joins TRBV5-1 and TRBJ1-6, with TRBD1 matching 10 bases. This CDR3 is 17 amino acids long. Germline assignment: CDR1 SGHRS and CDR2 YFSETQ. Trimming cost V 0 bases and J 5 bases; bases outside gene matches: 5. The CDR3 reads CASSLGPGTGDNSPLHF. The CDR3 region has the DNA TGCGCCAGCAGCTTGGGACCCGGGACAGGGGATAATTCACCCCTCCACTTT. The full variable domain, in which reference TRBV5-1 and TRBJ1-6 provide the parts outside the CDR3, is KAGVTQTPRYLIKTRGQQVTLSCSPISGHRSVSWYQQTPGQGLQFLFEYFSETQRNKGNFPGRFSGRQFSNSRSEMNVSTLELGDSALYLCASSLGPGTGDNSPLHFGNGTRLTVT.

The chain combines TRBV6-4 with TRBJ2-2; 7 bases align to TRBD1. Germline CDR1 and CDR2: MRHNA and SNTAGT. Unmatched junction bases numbered 8, after V lost 6 bases and J lost 7 bases. The CDR3 is 14 residues long. For the CDR3, the DNA is TGTGCCAGCAGCGAGGGACAGTGGGGCGGGGAGCTGTTTTTT. Translated: CASSEGQWGGELFF.

J is TRBJ2-5 and V is TRBV9, with D possibly TRBD2 on 6 matching bases. Trimming took off 5 bases at V and 5 bases at J, with 16 bases between the two ends. CDR3 length equals 14 residues. CDR1 is SGDLS and CDR2 is YYNGEE in the germline V gene. CDR3 protein: CASSVGGTTETQYF. The CDR3 DNA is TGTGCCAGCAGTGTTGGGGGGACGACGGAGACCCAGTACTTC.

This clone showed up many times. The chain combines TRBV6-4 with TRBJ1-5; D gene unclear. Between the trimmed V and J ends, which lost 6 bases and 5 bases, there was a span of 20 bases. Germline V gives CDR1 MRHNA, CDR2 SNTAGT. The CDR3 loop spans 16 amino acids. The CDR3 protein is CASSPTAGDSDQPQHF. The CDR3 DNA is TGTGCCAGCAGCCCAACAGCGGGCGATAGTGATCAGCCCCAGCATTTT.

In DNA form, the CDR3 reads TGTGCCAGCAGCTTCGGGACATCAGGTGGGCGCCTCACAGATACGCAGTATTTT. The encoded protein is CASSFGTSGGRLTDTQYF. V and J are TRBV7-2 and TRBJ2-3; D might be TRBD1 (6 bases). Germline V CDR1 and CDR2: SGHTA, FQGNSA. The CDR3 runs 18 residues. With 3 bases removed from V and 2 bases from J, the gap between germline ends came to 21 bases.

The genes are TRBV3-1 (or the pseudogene TRBV3-2) and TRBJ2-2; 9 nucleotides line up with TRBD2. This CDR3 is 17 amino acids long. V lost 1 base to trimming and J lost 1 base; unmatched junction nucleotides: 4. The germline gives CDR1 LGHDT, CDR2 YNNKEL (reference sequence). DNA for the CDR3: TGTGCCAGCAGCCAAGTTGCGGGAGGGAAGAACACCGGGGAGCTGTTTTTT. As protein: CASSQVAGGKNTGELFF.

The V gene is TRBV10-3, the J gene TRBJ1-2, with 7 bases identical to TRBD1. The CDR3 runs to 14 residues. Germline V gene sequence: CDR1 ENHRY, CDR2 SYGVKD. V lost 4 bases, J lost 3 bases, and 5 bases stayed unmatched. CDR3 in DNA: TGTGCCATCAGTGGGACAGACAGGGACTATGGCTACACCTTC. The encoded protein is CAISGTDRDYGYTF.

This clone appeared once. V is TRBV10-2 and J is TRBJ2-3; 8 nucleotides align to TRBD2. V dropped 2 bases and J dropped 3; count of bases not matched to a gene: 7. The CDR3 consists of 16 residues. Germline V gene data show CDR1 as WSHSY and CDR2 as SAAADI. The CDR3: CASSEGLAGMTDTQYF. The CDR3 coding sequence is TGCGCCAGCAGTGAGGGGTTAGCGGGGATGACAGATACGCAGTATTTT.

The chain links TRBV6-2 or TRBV6-3 to TRBJ1-6; TRBD1 might be the D (6 bases). Trimming cost V 5 bases and J 8 bases, with 16 bases left between them. CDR3 length equals 15 residues. Germline CDR1 is MNHEY and CDR2 is SVGEGT. CDR3 nucleotide sequence: TGTGCCAGCAGTCTTGAGCGACAGGAGTATTCACCCCTCCACTTT. It translates to CASSLERQEYSPLHF.

The rearrangement links TRBV19 to TRBJ2-5; D might be TRBD2 (5 bases). This CDR3 region has 13 residues. V lost 3 bases and J lost 1, with 6 bases in between. The germline gives CDR1 LNHDA, CDR2 SQIVND (reference sequence). In nucleotides, the CDR3 is TGTGCCAGTAGTATTGCGGGCCAAGAGACCCAGTACTTC. Protein product: CASSIAGQETQYF.

The chain carries TRBV9 and TRBJ1-3, with unresolved D. Trimming cost V 3 bases and J 3 bases, with 7 bases left between them. The CDR3 totals 13 residues. Germline loops: CDR1 SGDLS, CDR2 YYNGEE. This CDR3 is CASSAEIGNTIYF. The CDR3 region has the DNA TGTGCCAGCAGCGCCGAGATTGGAAACACCATATATTTT.

This clone showed up just a few times. The CDR3 DNA follows: TGTGCCAGCAGCTTTTGGCAGGGGGGACGCGAGCAGTACTTC. The encoded protein is CASSFWQGGREQYF. The chain uses TRBV5-5 and TRBJ2-7; TRBD1 is a possible D gene (7 bases). V was cut by 2 bases and J by 6 bases, with 15 bases left in between. This CDR3 region has 14 residues. The V gene's germline CDR1 is SGHKS and CDR2 YYEKEE (reference sequence).

This rearrangement joins TRBV7-8 to TRBJ1-3; D is undetermined. The V and J ends lost 5 bases and 0 bases respectively, with 8 bases between them. CDR1 SGHVS and CDR2 FQNEAQ come from the germline V gene. The CDR3 spans 14 residues. The CDR3 nucleotides read TGTGCCAGCAGCCTAATACTCTCTGGAAACACCATATATTTT. This sequence encodes CASSLILSGNTIYF. The full variable domain, with the rest looked up from reference TRBV7-8 and TRBJ1-3, is GAGVSQSPRYKVAKRGQDVALRCDPISGHVSLFWYQQALGQGPEFLTYFQNEAQLDKSGLPSDRFFAERPEGSVSTLKIQRTQQEDSAVYLCASSLILSGNTIYFGEGSWLTVV.

This clone was counted between two and nine times. The gene calls are TRBV4-3 and TRBJ2-7; tentative D call: TRBD2 (6 bases). Germline V gene lookup returns CDR1 LGHNA and CDR2 YSLEER. Trimming removed 4 bases at V and 0 bases at J, with 25 bases between. This CDR3 spans 19 amino acids. CDR3 sequence reads: CASSPGSRNRDSSSYEQYF. The CDR3 bases are TGCGCCAGCAGCCCAGGAAGCCGTAACCGGGACTCGAGCTCCTACGAGCAGTACTTC.

The chain is built from TRBV2 and TRBJ1-4, with 7 bases identical to TRBD1. Trimming removed 10 bases from V and 4 bases from J; junction bases left unmatched: 6. This CDR3 is 13 amino acids long. CDR1 is SNHLY and CDR2 is FYNNEI in the germline V gene. The CDR3 DNA follows: TGTGCCACAACCGGGACAGATAATGAAAAACTGTTTTTT. Amino acids: CATTGTDNEKLFF.

V usage is TRBV27 and J usage is TRBJ2-1; no reliable D call. V lost 5 bases to trimming and J lost 3 bases, with 17 bases between them. Germline V lookup: CDR1 MNHEY, CDR2 SMNVEV (reference sequence). CDR3 length: 16 residues. The CDR3 nucleotides read TGTGCCAGCAGTCACCTTTGGAGATCCCGCTACAATGAGCAGTTCTTC. Translating gives CASSHLWRSRYNEQFF.

The rearrangement uses TRBV10-3 and TRBJ2-2; 7 bases are shared with TRBD1. J lost 6 bases, V lost 6 bases, and 13 bases had no gene match. The germline V gene has CDR1 ENHRY and CDR2 SYGVKD. The CDR3 covers 16 residues. The CDR3 loop reads CAISTYTGDRSGELFF. DNA for the CDR3: TGTGCCATCAGCACTTATACAGGGGACCGGTCCGGGGAGCTGTTTTTT.